Following are 13 T cell receptor beta chains from one sample sequenced in a study of blood T cell repertoires in COVID-19. Clones were sequenced by immunoSEQ multiplex PCR, and TCRdb holds only the in-frame ones, with some missing. The table records 200,000 to 250,000 clones, roughly 84% of them present only once. Sequenced sample: peripheral blood. The receptors were gathered from a woman of 80 years or more with acute or convalescent COVID-19.

The chain is built from TRBV19 and TRBJ2-5; perhaps TRBD2 as D (6 bases). The germline gives CDR1 LNHDA, CDR2 SQIVND (reference sequence). Between the trimmed V and J ends, which lost 10 bases and 5 bases, there was a span of 20 bases. CDR3 length equals 14 residues. CDR3 DNA sequence: TGTGCCACCCGAGGCGGGACCACTCATGAGACCCAGTACTTC. Amino acids: CATRGGTTHETQYF.

The V call is TRBV9, the J call TRBJ1-3; D is undetermined. The CDR3 has 14 amino acids. With 3 bases removed from V and 0 bases from J, the gap between germline ends came to 7 bases. CDR1 is SGDLS and CDR2 is YYNGEE in the germline V gene. CDR3 sequence: CASSGGDSGNTIYF. The CDR3 DNA is TGTGCCAGCAGCGGAGGTGACTCTGGAAACACCATATATTTT.

The gene calls are TRBV9 and TRBJ2-5, with 8 bases aligning to TRBD2. V was clipped by 3 bases and J by 0 bases; unmatched bases: 10. CDR3 size: 17 residues. CDR1 is SGDLS and CDR2 is YYNGEE in the germline V gene. The CDR3 coding sequence is TGTGCCAGCAGCGACCCTACAGCGGGGGCCTACCAAGAGACCCAGTACTTC. Its protein is CASSDPTAGAYQETQYF.

The chain has TRBV28 and TRBJ2-3; D remains ambiguous. Looked up from germline, CDR1 is MDHEN and CDR2 is SYDVKM. The CDR3 has 13 amino acids. The germline V and J ends were trimmed by 2 bases and 5 bases, with 8 bases remaining between them. The CDR3 protein is CASSLGLRDTQYF. CDR3 nucleotide sequence: TGTGCCAGCAGTTTAGGGCTACGAGATACGCAGTATTTT.

The gene calls are TRBV5-6 and TRBJ2-1; TRBD2 agrees at 12 bases. CDR1 is SGHDT, CDR2 YYEEEE, per germline. The V segment lost 4 bases and the J segment 10 bases; nucleotides outside the gene matches: 12. The CDR3 totals 16 residues. CDR3 bases: TGTGCCAGCAGCCCCCTGGGACTAGCGGGCCGGAGGGAGCAGTTCTTC. This codes for CASSPLGLAGRREQFF. Filled out from reference TRBV5-6 and TRBJ2-1, the complete variable domain reads DAGVTQSPTHLIKTRGQQVTLRCSPKSGHDTVSWYQQALGQGPQFIFQYYEEEERQRGNFPDRFSGHQFPNYSSELNVNALLLGDSALYLCASSPLGLAGRREQFFGPGTRLTVL.

This CDR3 reads CASSQEARDYGYTF. CDR3 DNA sequence: TGCGCCAGCAGCCAAGAGGCCAGGGACTATGGCTACACCTTC. The rearrangement uses TRBV4-1 and TRBJ1-2; the D gene is possibly TRBD1 (5 bases). CDR3 length: 14 residues. Germline CDR1 is MGHRA and CDR2 is YSYEKL. The ends were cut back, 0 bases at V and 3 bases at J, with 8 bases in the middle.

The CDR3, as DNA: TGCAGTGTACCCGAGGAGGCTGAAGCTTTCTTT. Its protein product is CSVPEEAEAFF. This chain uses TRBV20-1 with TRBJ1-1; D remains unclear. V gave up 7 bases and J gave up 6 bases, with 12 bases separating them. The CDR3 has 11 amino acids. The germline V gene encodes CDR1 DFQATT and CDR2 SNEGSKA (reference sequence).

This sequence joins TRBV13 and TRBJ2-2; TRBD2 agrees at 8 bases. Unmatched junction bases numbered 5, after V lost 4 bases and J lost 1 base. Germline values: CDR1 PRHDT, CDR2 FYEKMQ (reference sequence). The CDR3 runs 16 residues. In DNA form, the CDR3 reads TGTGCCAGCAGCTCCCTAGCGGGCTGGAACACCGGGGAGCTGTTTTTT. Translated: CASSSLAGWNTGELFF.

This chain connects TRBV5-4 to TRBJ2-7; possible D gene TRBD2, 6 bases. Germline V gene lookup returns CDR1 SGHNT and CDR2 YYREEE (reference sequence). Trimming stripped 1 base from V and 3 bases from J, with 20 bases between. The CDR3 length is 17 residues. The CDR3 sequence: CASSLRSGGENFYEQYF. CDR3 sequence (DNA): TGTGCCAGCAGCTTGAGGTCAGGCGGGGAAAACTTCTACGAGCAGTACTTC.

The chain employs TRBV9 and TRBJ1-4; D not certain. The V gene lost 0 bases and the J gene lost 7 bases, with 13 bases spanning the gap. In germline, CDR1 is SGDLS, CDR2 YYNGEE. The CDR3 covers 15 residues. CDR3 region: CASSVGASLREKLFF. CDR3 nucleotides: TGTGCCAGCAGCGTAGGGGCCTCCCTTCGTGAAAAACTGTTTTTT.

The V and J genes are TRBV7-9 and TRBJ1-4; the D gene is possibly TRBD1 (5 bases). The CDR3 is 13 residues long. Germline lookup yields CDR1 SEHNR and CDR2 FQNEAQ (reference sequence). Trimming removed 9 bases from V and 3 bases from J, with 11 bases in between. The CDR3 is CASRRVANEKLFF. The CDR3 DNA follows: TGTGCCAGTCGCAGGGTAGCTAATGAAAAACTGTTTTTT.

The CDR3 DNA follows: TGCGCCAGCAGCACCGGACAGCCAAACTATGGCTACACCTTC. Its protein is CASSTGQPNYGYTF. The chain joins TRBV5-1 to TRBJ1-2, with D tentatively TRBD1 (6 bases). The CDR3 consists of 14 residues. V dropped 4 bases and J dropped 2 bases, with 12 bases sitting between them. The germline V gene has CDR1 SGHRS and CDR2 YFSETQ.

This clone has a single count. The rearrangement links TRBV10-3 to TRBJ1-1, with 7 bases identical to TRBD1. The V segment lost 3 bases and the J segment 4 bases; nucleotides outside the gene matches: 8. CDR3 length: 15 residues. The germline CDR1 and CDR2 sequences are ENHRY and SYGVKD. The CDR3 here is CAISDQGEGSTEAFF. The CDR3 coding sequence is TGTGCCATCAGTGACCAGGGGGAAGGGAGCACTGAAGCTTTCTTT.